The sample holds many counts of the clone carrying this T cell receptor beta chain. The antigen is undetermined. The data originate from a study of response to subunit inactivated influenza vaccine. V lost 0 bases and J lost 6, with 11 bases in between. The CDR3 contains 14 residues. The germline CDR1 and CDR2 sequences are SGHRS and YFSETQ. TCRdb independently ran MiXCR on the RT-PCR reads; one entry per CDR3 protein. The repertoire holds about 500,000 distinct CDR3 sequences, with more than 15% as singletons. Study results and limitations: Every seasonal influenza vaccination brings in few new T cells, the authors suggested.

The chain uses TRBV5-1 and TRBJ2-3, with no clear D. This specimen consisted of CD4+ T cells sorted from PBMCs, obtained about 24 months after vaccination. The source of this sequence is a man between 50 and 75 years old who received an inactivated influenza vaccine. This chain's CDR3 is CASSLDGVGDTQYF. The CDR3 region has the DNA TGCGCCAGCAGCTTGGATGGGGTCGGGGATACGCAGTATTTT.